These T cell receptor beta chains were read from a single sample in a study of post-analysis software for immune sequencing data. TCRdb re-called the PCR reads through MiXCR, storing one row per CDR3 protein. This table has roughly 400,000 distinct CDR3 sequences, approximately 42% appearing once. Sequencing used blood. Source of these receptors: a girl between 2 and 10 years old with multiple sclerosis. CDR3s include the opening cysteine and the closing phenylalanine or tryptophan. The D gene is left open where the match is weak. Part of the rows lack a size; the others show once, few, many or a class for expanded clones.

V	D	J	size	DNA	CDR3
TRBV9	TRBD1	TRBJ1-2	few	TGTGCCTGCAGCCCTCCCGGGACAGGGGTTGGCTATGGCTACACCTTC	CACSPPGTGVGYGYTF
TRBV5-1	NA	TRBJ2-7	NA	TGCGCCAGCAGCTCAGAACCAAACACCTACGAGCAGTACTTC	CASSSEPNTYEQYF
TRBV6-1	NA	TRBJ1-2	NA	TGTGCCAGCAGTGACATGACAGGACCTAACTATGGCTACACCTTC	CASSDMTGPNYGYTF
TRBV20-1	TRBD2	TRBJ2-1	NA	TGCAGTGCTAGCGCAGGGGGCTGGCTAGCGGGAGGCTACAATGAGCAGTTCTTC	CSASAGGWLAGGYNEQFF
TRBV28	NA	TRBJ2-1	NA	TGTGCCAGCAGCAGGACGGGATCACCCTACAATGAGCAGTTCTTC	CASSRTGSPYNEQFF
TRBV9	NA	TRBJ2-1	NA	TGTGCCAGCAGCGGAACTCGGACGGCTTATTCGGAGCAGTTCTTC	CASSGTRTAYSEQFF
TRBV28	TRBD1	TRBJ2-1	NA	TGTGCCAGCAGTTTAATCGGGCGGCGAAGGGGGCTTCGGAATGAGCAGTTCTTC	CASSLIGRRRGLRNEQFF
TRBV20-1	NA	TRBJ1-2	NA	TGCAGTGCTAGAGGACACCACAACTATGGCTACACCTTC	CSARGHHNYGYTF
TRBV4-1	NA	TRBJ2-5	NA	TGCGCCAGCAGCATATCCAGGAGACTAACACAAGAGACCCAGTACTTC	CASSISRRLTQETQYF
TRBV27	NA	TRBJ2-1	few	TGTGCCAGCAGTCCCGAGACCAATGGCGCCTACAATGAGCAGTTCTTC	CASSPETNGAYNEQFF
TRBV15	NA	TRBJ2-5	NA	TGTGCCACCAGCAGGCGGCGGGGCGGGGAGACCCAGTACTTC	CATSRRRGGETQYF
TRBV7-8	TRBD2	TRBJ2-1	few	TGTGCCAGCAGCTTAGGGACTAGCTGGGGTGAGCAGTTCTTC	CASSLGTSWGEQFF
TRBV29-1	NA	TRBJ2-7	NA	TGCAGCGTTGTGGTCAACTGGGGGTACAATGAGCAGTACTTC	CSVVVNWGYNEQYF
TRBV7-2	NA	TRBJ2-3	once	TGTGCCAGCAGCCCGGCGGGCTGGCAAAGCACAGATACGCAGTATTTT	CASSPAGWQSTDTQYF
TRBV7-3	TRBD2	TRBJ2-3	few	TGTGCCAGCAGCTCTCCTAGCGGGGGACCCACAGATACGCAGTATTTT	CASSSPSGGPTDTQYF
TRBV9	TRBD1	TRBJ1-2	NA	TGTGCCAGCAGCGTCGACAGGGACCTAGGGGGCTATGGCTACACCTTC	CASSVDRDLGGYGYTF
TRBV12-3/TRBV12-4	TRBD1	TRBJ2-1	NA	TGTGCCAGCAGTCCCCGGACAGGGTTGTACAATGAGCAGTTCTTC	CASSPRTGLYNEQFF
TRBV5-1	NA	TRBJ2-1	few	TGCGCCAGCAGAGGCAGGGGCAACAATGAGCAGTTCTTC	CASRGRGNNEQFF
TRBV29-1	NA	TRBJ1-5	few	TGCAGCGTTGAATTGGCACTAAATCAGCCCCAGCATTTT	CSVELALNQPQHF
TRBV18	NA	TRBJ2-7	NA	TGTGCCAGCTCACCACCGGGGCACAACGAGCAGTACTTC	CASSPPGHNEQYF
TRBV28	TRBD2	TRBJ2-7	NA	TGTGCCAGCAGTTTCCTAGCGGGAAACGAGCAGTACTTC	CASSFLAGNEQYF
TRBV5-1	TRBD2	TRBJ2-1	NA	TGCGCCAGCAGCTTGGCGGGGGGAGCGGGCAATGAGCAGTTCTTC	CASSLAGGAGNEQFF
TRBV5-1	NA	TRBJ2-1	few	TGCGCCAGCAGCCTCCTCTTCAATGAGCAGTTCTTC	CASSLLFNEQFF
TRBV7-7	TRBD2	TRBJ2-7	few	TGTGCTAGCAGCTTAGCTAGCGGGGTATCCTACGAGCAGTACTTC	CASSLASGVSYEQYF
TRBV7-2	NA	TRBJ2-5	NA	TGTGCCAGCAGCTTTATCCCCTCAACTCAAGAGACCCAGTACTTC	CASSFIPSTQETQYF
TRBV6-1	NA	TRBJ2-3	NA	TGTGCCAGCAAAAGACAGCCCGGCACAGATACGCAGTATTTT	CASKRQPGTDTQYF
TRBV7-9	NA	TRBJ2-1	NA	TGTGCCAGCAGCCCCGGGCCCCCTTCATACAATGAGCAGTTCTTC	CASSPGPPSYNEQFF
TRBV28	NA	TRBJ2-3	few	TGTGCCAGCAGTACAAACGGGAGACCGTATTTT	CASSTNGRPYF
TRBV10-3	TRBD1	TRBJ2-1	NA	TGTGCCATCAGTGAAACCGGGACAGGAAACAATGAGCAGTTCTTC	CAISETGTGNNEQFF
TRBV29-1	TRBD2	TRBJ2-7	NA	TGCAGCCCTATACTTCTACTAGCGGAGAGCTCCTACGAGCAGTACTTC	CSPILLLAESSYEQYF